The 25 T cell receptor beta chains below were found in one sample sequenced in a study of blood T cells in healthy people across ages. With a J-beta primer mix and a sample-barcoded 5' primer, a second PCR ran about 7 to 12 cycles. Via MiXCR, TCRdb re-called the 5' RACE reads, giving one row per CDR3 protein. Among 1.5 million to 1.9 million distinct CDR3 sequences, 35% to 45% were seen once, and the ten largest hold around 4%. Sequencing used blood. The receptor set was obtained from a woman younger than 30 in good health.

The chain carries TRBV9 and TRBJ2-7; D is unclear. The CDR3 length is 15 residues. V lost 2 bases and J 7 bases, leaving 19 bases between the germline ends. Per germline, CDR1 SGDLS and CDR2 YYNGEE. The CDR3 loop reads CASSVSNVPYNEQYF. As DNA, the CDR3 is TGTGCCAGCAGCGTCTCTAATGTCCCCTACAATGAGCAGTACTTC.

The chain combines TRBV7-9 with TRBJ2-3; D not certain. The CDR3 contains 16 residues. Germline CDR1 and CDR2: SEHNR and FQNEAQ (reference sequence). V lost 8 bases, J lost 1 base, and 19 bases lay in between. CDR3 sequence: CASGNPGVLGTDTQYF. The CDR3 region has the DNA TGTGCCAGCGGCAACCCCGGCGTCTTAGGCACAGATACGCAGTATTTT.

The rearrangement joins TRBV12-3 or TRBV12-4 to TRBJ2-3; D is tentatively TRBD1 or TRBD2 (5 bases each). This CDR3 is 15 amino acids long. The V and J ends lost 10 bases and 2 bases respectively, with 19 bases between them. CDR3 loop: CANGSRPGATDTQYF. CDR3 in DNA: TGTGCCAACGGCTCGCGCCCCGGGGCCACAGATACGCAGTATTTT.

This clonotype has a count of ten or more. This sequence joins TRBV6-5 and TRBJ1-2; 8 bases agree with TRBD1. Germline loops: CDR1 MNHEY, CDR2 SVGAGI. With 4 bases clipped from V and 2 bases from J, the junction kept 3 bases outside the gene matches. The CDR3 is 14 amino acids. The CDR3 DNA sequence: TGTGCCAGCAGTTTTACAGGGGGAAACTATGGCTACACCTTC. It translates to CASSFTGGNYGYTF.

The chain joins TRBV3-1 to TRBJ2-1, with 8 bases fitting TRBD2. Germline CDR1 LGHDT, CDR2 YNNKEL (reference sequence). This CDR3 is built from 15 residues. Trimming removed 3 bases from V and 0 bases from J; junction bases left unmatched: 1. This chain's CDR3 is CASSQAGGSYNEQFF. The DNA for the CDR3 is TGTGCCAGCAGCCAGGCGGGAGGCTCCTACAATGAGCAGTTCTTC.

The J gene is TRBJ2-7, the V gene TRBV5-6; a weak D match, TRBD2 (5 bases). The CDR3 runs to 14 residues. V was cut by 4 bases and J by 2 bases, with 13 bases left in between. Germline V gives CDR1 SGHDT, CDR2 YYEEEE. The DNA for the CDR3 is TGTGCCAGCAGCCCGGACTGGGCAACCTACGAGCAGTACTTC. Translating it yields CASSPDWATYEQYF. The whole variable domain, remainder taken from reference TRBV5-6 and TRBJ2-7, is DAGVTQSPTHLIKTRGQQVTLRCSPKSGHDTVSWYQQALGQGPQFIFQYYEEEERQRGNFPDRFSGHQFPNYSSELNVNALLLGDSALYLCASSPDWATYEQYFGPGTRLTVT.

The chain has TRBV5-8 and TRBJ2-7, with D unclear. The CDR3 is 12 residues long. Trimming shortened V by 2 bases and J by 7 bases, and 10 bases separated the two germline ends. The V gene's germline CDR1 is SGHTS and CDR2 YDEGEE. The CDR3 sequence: CASSFPFNEQYF. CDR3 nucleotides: TGTGCCAGCAGCTTCCCCTTCAATGAGCAGTACTTC.

This CDR3 is CSARDLGTSVPYNEQFF. The CDR3 DNA sequence: TGCAGTGCTAGAGACCTGGGGACTAGCGTGCCCTACAATGAGCAGTTCTTC. V gene TRBV20-1 combines with J gene TRBJ2-1; 10 bases are a match to TRBD2. V gave up 0 bases and J gave up 2 bases; unmatched junction bases: 7. There are 17 residues in the CDR3. Germline V gives CDR1 DFQATT, CDR2 SNEGSKA (reference sequence).

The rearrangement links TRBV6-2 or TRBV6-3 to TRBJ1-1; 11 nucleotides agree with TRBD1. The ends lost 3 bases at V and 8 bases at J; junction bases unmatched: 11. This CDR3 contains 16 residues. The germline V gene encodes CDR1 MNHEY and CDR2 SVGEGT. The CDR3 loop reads CASSYGSRTGGMEAFF. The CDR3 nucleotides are TGTGCCAGCAGTTATGGGAGCCGGACAGGGGGCATGGAAGCTTTCTTT.

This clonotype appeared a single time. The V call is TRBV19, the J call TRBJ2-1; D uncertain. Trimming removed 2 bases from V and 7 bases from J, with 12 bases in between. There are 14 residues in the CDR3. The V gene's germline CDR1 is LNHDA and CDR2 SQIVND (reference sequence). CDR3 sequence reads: CASSIWLEVNEQFF. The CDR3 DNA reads TGTGCCAGTAGTATATGGCTAGAGGTGAATGAGCAGTTCTTC.

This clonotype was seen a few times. CDR3 in DNA: TGTGCCAGCAGCCCAACAGGGGCCTATTACACCTTC. This gives the protein CASSPTGAYYTF. The chain employs TRBV7-9 and TRBJ1-2; 7 nucleotides match TRBD1. This CDR3 contains 12 residues. Germline assignment: CDR1 SEHNR and CDR2 FQNEAQ (reference sequence). V lost 5 bases to trimming and J lost 11 bases; unmatched junction nucleotides: 8.

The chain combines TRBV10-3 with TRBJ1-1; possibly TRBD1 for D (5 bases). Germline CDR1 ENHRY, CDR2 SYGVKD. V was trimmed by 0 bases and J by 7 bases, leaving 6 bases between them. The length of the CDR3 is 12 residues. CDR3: CAISESQGEAFF. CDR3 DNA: TGTGCCATCAGTGAGTCCCAGGGTGAAGCTTTCTTT.

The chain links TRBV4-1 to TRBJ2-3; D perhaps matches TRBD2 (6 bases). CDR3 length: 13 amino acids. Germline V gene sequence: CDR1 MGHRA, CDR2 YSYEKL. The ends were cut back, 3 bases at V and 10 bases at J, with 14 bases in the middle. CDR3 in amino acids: CASSQLALGAQYF. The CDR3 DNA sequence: TGCGCCAGCAGCCAGCTAGCGCTCGGGGCGCAGTATTTT.

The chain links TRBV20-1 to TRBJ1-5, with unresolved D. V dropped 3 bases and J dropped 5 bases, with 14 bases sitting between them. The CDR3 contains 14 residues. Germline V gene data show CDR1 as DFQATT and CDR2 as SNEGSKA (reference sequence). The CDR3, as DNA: TGCAGTGCTAGCGACCCGACAAGTCATCAGCCCCAGCATTTT. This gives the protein CSASDPTSHQPQHF.

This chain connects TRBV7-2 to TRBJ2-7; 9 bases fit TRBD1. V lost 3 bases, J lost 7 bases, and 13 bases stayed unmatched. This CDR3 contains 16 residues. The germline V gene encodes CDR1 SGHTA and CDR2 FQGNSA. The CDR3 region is CASSFTGQGIYNEQYF. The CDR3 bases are TGTGCCAGCAGCTTTACGGGACAGGGAATTTACAATGAGCAGTACTTC.

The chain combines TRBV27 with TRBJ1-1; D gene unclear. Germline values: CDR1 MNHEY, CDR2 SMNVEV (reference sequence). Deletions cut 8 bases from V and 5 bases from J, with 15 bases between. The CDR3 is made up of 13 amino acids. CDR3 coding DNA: TGTGCCAGCGCGTTGCGGATCGGAACTGAAGCTTTCTTT. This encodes CASALRIGTEAFF.

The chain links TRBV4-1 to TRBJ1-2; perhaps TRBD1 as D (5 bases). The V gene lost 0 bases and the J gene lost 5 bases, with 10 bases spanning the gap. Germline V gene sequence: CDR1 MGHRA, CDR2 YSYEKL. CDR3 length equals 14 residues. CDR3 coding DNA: TGCGCCAGCAGCCAAGAGATCCAGGGTTATGGCTACACCTTC. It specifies CASSQEIQGYGYTF.

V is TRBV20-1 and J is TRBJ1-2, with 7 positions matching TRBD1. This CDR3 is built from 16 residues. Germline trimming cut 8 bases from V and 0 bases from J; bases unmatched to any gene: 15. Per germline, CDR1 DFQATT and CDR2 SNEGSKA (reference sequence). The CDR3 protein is CSTYGVPGQPNYGYTF. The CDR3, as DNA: TGCAGTACTTACGGGGTACCGGGACAGCCTAACTATGGCTACACCTTC.

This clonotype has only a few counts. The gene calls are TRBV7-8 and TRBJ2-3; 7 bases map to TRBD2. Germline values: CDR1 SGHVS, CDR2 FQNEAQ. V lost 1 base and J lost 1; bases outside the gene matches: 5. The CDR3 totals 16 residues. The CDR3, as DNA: TGTGCCAGCAGCTTAGGCCTAGCGGAGGGCACAGATACGCAGTATTTT. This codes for CASSLGLAEGTDTQYF.

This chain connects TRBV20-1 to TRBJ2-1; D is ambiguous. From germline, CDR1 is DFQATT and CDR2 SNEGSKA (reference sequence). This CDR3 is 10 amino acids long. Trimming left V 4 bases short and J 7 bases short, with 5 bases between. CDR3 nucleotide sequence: TGCAGTGCTATTATAAATGAGCAGTTCTTC. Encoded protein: CSAIINEQFF.

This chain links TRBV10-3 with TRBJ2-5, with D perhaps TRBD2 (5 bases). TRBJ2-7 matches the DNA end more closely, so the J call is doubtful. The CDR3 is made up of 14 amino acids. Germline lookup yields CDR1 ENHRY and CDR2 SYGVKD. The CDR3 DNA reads TGTGCCATAAAGGCCGAAGCTAGCTTCTACGAGCAGTACTTC. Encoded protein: CAIKAEASFYEQYF.

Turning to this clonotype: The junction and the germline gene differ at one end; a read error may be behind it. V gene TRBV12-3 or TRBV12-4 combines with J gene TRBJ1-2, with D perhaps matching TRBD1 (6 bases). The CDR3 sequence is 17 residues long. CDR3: CASSSPPTGRGNYGHTF. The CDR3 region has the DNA TGTGCCAGCAGTTCCCCGCCCACAGGGAGGGGTAACTATGGCCACACCTTC.

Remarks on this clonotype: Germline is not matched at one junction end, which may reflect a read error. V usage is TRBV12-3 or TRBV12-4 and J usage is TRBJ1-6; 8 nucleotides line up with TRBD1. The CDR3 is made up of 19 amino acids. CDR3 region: CACSLAKTAGGGYNSPLHF. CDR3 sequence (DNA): TGTGCCTGCAGTTTAGCAAAGACCGCAGGGGGCGGCTATAATTCACCCCTCCACTTT.

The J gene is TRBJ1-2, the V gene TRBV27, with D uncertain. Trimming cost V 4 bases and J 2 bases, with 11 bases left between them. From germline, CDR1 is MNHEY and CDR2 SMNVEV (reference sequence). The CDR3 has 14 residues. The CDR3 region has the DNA TGTGCCAGCAGTTATACCGCCAGGAACTATGGCTACACCTTC. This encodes CASSYTARNYGYTF.

CDR3: CSATDRVGYNEQYF. The DNA for the CDR3 is TGCAGTGCAACCGACAGGGTCGGATACAATGAGCAGTACTTC. V is TRBV20-1 and J is TRBJ2-7; 7 bases map to TRBD1. The J segment lost 7 bases and the V segment lost 6 bases, leaving 15 bases of the junction unmatched. CDR3 size: 14 residues. From germline, CDR1 is DFQATT and CDR2 SNEGSKA (reference sequence).